The entry below gives a single TCR beta chain sequence along with its context. The antigen is unknown. Sample time point: persistent/refractory GD, antithyroid drugs over 5 years with positive TRAb. The authors made the TCR library using RNA they extracted from PBMCs. The CDR3 extends over 13 amino acids. V shed 4 bases and J shed 5 bases, with 13 bases lying between them. The germline gives CDR1 SGDLS, CDR2 YYNGEE. These data come from a study of regulatory T cells in long-lasting Graves disease. Arm-PCR with iRepertoire HTBI primers amplified the CDR3 regions for these TCR beta libraries. Each CDR3 protein is one row after TCRdb ran MiXCR on the multiplex PCR reads. Of fewer than 400,000 distinct CDR3 sequences listed, less than 25% were seen once; the top ten hold about a fifth. Study results and caveats: Persistent cases favored TRBV28, TRBJ1-2 and TRBJ2-5. Clonotypes that were public and shared totalled a few thousand in persistent patients versus roughly 1,000 in new patients.

This chain connects TRBV9 to TRBJ2-7; D possibly uses TRBD1 or TRBD2 (5 bases each). The receptor comes from a female donor with Graves disease. The sample was peripheral blood mononuclear cells (PBMCs), taken when the disease was refractory, from a patient treated with antithyroid drugs. CDR3: CASSPPVGDEQYF. In DNA, the CDR3 is TGTGCCAGCAGCCCCCCCGTGGGGGACGAGCAGTACTTC.